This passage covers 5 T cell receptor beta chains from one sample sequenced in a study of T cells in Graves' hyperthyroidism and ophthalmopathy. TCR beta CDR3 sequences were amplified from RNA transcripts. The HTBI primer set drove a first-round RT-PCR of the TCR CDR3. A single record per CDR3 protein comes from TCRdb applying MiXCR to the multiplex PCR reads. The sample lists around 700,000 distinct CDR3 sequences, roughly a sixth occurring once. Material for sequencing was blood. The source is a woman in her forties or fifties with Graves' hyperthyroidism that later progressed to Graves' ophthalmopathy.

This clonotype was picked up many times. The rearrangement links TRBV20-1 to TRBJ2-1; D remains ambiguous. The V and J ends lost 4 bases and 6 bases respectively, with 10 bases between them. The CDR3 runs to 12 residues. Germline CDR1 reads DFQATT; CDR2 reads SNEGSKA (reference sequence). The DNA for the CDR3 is TGCAGTGCTACCCCTAGGGTCAATGAGCAGTTCTTC. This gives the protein CSATPRVNEQFF.

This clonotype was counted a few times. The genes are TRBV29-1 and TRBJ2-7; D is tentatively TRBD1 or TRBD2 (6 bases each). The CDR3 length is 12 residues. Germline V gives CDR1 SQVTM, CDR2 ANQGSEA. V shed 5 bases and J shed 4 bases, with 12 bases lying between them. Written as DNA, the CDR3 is TGCAGCGTTTCGTGGGGGGCTTACGAGCAGTACTTC. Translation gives CSVSWGAYEQYF.

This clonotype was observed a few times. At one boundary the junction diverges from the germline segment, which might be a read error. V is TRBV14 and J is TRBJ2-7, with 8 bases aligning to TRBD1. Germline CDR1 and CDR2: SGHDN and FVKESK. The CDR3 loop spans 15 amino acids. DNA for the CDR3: TGTGCCAGCAGCTTCCGGACAGGGACACCCTATGAGCAGTACTTC. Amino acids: CASSFRTGTPYEQYF.

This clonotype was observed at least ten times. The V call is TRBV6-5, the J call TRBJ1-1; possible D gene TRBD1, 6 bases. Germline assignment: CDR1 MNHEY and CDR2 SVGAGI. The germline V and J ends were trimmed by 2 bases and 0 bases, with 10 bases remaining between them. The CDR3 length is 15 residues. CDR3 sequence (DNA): TGTGCCAGCAGTTACCGTAGACAGGTGAACACTGAAGCTTTCTTT. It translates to CASSYRRQVNTEAFF.

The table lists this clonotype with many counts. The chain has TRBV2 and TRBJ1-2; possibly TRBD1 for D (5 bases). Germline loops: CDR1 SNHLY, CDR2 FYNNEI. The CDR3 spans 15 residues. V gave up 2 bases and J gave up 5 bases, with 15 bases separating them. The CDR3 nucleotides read TGTGCCAGCAGTGAAACTTTCGGCAGGGAGTATGGCTACACCTTC. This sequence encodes CASSETFGREYGYTF.